This TCR beta chain was retrieved from a study of technical replicates of blood from a handful of donors. The data were produced by immunoSEQ multiplex PCR, yet TCRdb's version contains in-frame clones alone and is incomplete. Of 66,000 or so clones listed, 70% to 90% are singletons. From germline, CDR1 is LNHDA and CDR2 SQIVND (reference sequence). The CDR3 is made up of 15 amino acids. V gave up 4 bases and J gave up 2 bases, with 14 bases separating them. The sequencing sample was made of PBMCs. The chain joins TRBV19 to TRBJ1-2, with D possibly being TRBD1 (5 bases). The clonotype originates from a human donor in good health. Some clones in this sample may be carry-over from other donors' samples. CDR3 sequence: CASSSGASRNYGYTF. DNA of the CDR3: TGTGCCAGTAGTAGCGGGGCTTCGCGGAACTATGGCTACACCTTC.